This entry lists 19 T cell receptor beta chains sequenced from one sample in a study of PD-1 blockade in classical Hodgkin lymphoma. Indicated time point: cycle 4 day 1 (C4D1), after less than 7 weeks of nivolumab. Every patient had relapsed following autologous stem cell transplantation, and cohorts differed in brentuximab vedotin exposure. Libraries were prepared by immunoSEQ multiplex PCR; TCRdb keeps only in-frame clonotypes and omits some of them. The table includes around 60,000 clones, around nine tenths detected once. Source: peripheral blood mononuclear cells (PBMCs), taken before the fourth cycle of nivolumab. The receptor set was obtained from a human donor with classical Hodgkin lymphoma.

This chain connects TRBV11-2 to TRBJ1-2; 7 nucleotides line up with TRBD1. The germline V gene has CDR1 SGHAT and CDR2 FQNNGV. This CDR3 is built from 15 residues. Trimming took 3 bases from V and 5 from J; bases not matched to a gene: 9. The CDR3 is CASSFSVGTDYGYTF. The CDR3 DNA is TGTGCCAGCAGCTTTTCCGTCGGGACAGATTATGGCTACACCTTC.

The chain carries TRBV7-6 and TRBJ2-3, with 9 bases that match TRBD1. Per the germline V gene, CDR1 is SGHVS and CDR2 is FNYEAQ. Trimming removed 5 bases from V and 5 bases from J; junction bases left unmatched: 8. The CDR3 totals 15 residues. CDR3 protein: CASSIRDREVDTQYF. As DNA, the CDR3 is TGTGCCAGCAGCATCCGGGACAGGGAAGTAGATACGCAGTATTTT.

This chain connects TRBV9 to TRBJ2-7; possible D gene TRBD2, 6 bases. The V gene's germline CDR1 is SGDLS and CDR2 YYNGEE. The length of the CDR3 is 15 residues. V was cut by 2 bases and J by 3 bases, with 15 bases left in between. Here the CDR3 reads CASSVTAAGFYEQYF. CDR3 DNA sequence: TGTGCCAGCAGCGTGACAGCCGCGGGGTTCTACGAGCAGTACTTC.

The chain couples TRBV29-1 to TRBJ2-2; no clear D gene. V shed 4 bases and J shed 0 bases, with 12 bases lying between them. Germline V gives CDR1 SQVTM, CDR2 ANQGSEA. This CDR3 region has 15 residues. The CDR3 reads CSVVARNTNTGELFF. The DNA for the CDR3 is TGCAGCGTTGTGGCCAGAAATACGAACACCGGGGAGCTGTTTTTT.

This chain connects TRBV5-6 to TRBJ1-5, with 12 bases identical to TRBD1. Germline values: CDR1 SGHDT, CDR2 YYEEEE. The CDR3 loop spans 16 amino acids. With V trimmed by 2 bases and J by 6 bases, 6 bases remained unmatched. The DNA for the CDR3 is TGTGCCAGCAGCTTTGGGACAGGGGGCGACGGTCAGCCCCAGCATTTT. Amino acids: CASSFGTGGDGQPQHF.

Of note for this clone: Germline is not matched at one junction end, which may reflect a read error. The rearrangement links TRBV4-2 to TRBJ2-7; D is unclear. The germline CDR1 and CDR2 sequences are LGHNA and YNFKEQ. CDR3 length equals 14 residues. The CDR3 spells CASRTFVWGYERYF. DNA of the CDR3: TGTGCCAGCAGGACTTTCGTTTGGGGTTACGAGCGGTACTTC.

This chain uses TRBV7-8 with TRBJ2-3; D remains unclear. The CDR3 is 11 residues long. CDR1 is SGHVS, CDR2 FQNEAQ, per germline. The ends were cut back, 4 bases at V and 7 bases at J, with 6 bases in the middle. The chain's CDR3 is CASSYSNTQYF. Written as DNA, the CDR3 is TGTGCCAGCAGCTACTCAAATACGCAGTATTTT.

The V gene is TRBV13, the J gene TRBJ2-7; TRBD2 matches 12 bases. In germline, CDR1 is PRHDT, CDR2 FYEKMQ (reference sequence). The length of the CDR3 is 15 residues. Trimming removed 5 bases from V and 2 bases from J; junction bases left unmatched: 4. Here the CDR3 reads CASSQLAGGTYEQYF. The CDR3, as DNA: TGTGCCAGCAGCCAACTAGCGGGGGGCACCTACGAGCAGTACTTC.

CDR3 protein: CASSPPITGSAYNEQFF. DNA for the CDR3: TGTGCCAGCTCACCACCGATCACGGGATCAGCCTACAATGAGCAGTTCTTC. J is TRBJ2-1 and V is TRBV18; D might be TRBD2 (5 bases). The V gene's germline CDR1 is KGHSH and CDR2 LQKENI. V was trimmed by 0 bases and J by 2 bases, leaving 14 bases between them. This CDR3 is built from 17 residues.

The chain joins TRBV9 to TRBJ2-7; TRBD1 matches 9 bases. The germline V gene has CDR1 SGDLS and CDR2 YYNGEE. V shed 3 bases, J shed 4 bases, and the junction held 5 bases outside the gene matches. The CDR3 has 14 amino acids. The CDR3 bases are TGTGCCAGCAGCGCGGGACAGGGAATGTACGAGCAGTACTTC. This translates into CASSAGQGMYEQYF.

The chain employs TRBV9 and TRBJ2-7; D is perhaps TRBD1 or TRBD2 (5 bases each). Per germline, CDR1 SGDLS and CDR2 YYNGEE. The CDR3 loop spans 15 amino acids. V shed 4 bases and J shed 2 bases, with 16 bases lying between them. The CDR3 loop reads CASSPTRDPTYEQYF. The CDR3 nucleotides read TGTGCCAGCAGCCCTACACGGGACCCGACCTACGAGCAGTACTTC.

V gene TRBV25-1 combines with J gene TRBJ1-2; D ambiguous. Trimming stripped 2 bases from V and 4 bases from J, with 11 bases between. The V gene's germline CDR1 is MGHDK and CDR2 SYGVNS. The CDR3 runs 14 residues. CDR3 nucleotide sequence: TGTGCCAGCAGTGAAGATCTACTGAGCTATGGCTACACCTTC. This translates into CASSEDLLSYGYTF.

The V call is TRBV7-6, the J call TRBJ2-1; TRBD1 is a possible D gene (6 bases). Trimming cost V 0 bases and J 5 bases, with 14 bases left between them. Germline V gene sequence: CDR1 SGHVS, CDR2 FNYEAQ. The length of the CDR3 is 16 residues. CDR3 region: CASSLAPPDRDNEQFF. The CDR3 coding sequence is TGTGCCAGCAGCTTAGCCCCGCCGGACAGAGACAATGAGCAGTTCTTC. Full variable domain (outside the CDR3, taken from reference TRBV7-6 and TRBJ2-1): GAGVSQSPRYKVTKRGQDVALRCDPISGHVSLYWYRQALGQGPEFLTYFNYEAQQDKSGLPNDRFSAERPEGSISTLTIQRTEQRDSAMYRCASSLAPPDRDNEQFFGPGTRLTVL.

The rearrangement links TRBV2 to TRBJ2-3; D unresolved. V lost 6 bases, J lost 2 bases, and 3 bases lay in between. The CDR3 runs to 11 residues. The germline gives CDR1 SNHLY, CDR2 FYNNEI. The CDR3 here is CASRLTDTQYF. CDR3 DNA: TGTGCCAGCAGACTCACAGATACGCAGTATTTT.

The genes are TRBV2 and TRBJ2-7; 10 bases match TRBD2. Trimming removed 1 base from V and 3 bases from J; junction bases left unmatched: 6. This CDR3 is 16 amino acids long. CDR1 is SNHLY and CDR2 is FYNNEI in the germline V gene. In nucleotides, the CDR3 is TGTGCCAGCAGTGAAGGATTTAGCGGGGGGTTCTACGAGCAGTACTTC. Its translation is CASSEGFSGGFYEQYF.

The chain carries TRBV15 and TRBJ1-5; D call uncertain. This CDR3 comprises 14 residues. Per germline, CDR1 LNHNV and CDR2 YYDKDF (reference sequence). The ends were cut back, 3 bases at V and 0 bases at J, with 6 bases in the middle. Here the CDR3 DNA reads TGTGCCACCAGCAGGGTGAATAGCAATCAGCCCCAGCATTTT. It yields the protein CATSRVNSNQPQHF. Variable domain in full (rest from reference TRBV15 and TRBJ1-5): DAMVIQNPRYQVTQFGKPVTLSCSQTLNHNVMYWYQQKSSQAPKLLFHYYDKDFNNEADTPDNFQSRRPNTSFCFLDIRSPGLGDTAMYLCATSRVNSNQPQHFGDGTRLSIL.

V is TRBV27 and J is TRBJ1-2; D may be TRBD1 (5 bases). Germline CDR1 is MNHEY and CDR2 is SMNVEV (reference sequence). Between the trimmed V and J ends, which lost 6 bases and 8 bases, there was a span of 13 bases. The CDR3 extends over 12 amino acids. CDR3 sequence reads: CASRNTQGGYTF. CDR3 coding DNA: TGTGCCAGCAGAAACACTCAGGGAGGCTACACCTTC.

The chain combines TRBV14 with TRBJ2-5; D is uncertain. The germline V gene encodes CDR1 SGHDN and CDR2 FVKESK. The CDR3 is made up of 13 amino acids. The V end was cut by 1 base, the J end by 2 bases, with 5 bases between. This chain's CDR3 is CASSQGPQETQYF. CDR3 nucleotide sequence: TGTGCCAGCAGCCAAGGTCCACAAGAGACCCAGTACTTC.

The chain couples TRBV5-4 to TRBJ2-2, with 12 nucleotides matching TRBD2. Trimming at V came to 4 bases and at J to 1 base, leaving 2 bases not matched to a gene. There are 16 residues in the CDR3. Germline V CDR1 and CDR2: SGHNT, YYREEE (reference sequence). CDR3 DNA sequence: TGTGCCAGCAGCCAGACTAGCGGGGGGAACACCGGGGAGCTGTTTTTT. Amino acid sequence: CASSQTSGGNTGELFF.